Below are 25 T cell receptor beta chains sequenced from a single sample in a study of cytomegalovirus exposure and HLA in healthy donors. Sequenced by immunoSEQ multiplex PCR; TCRdb stores in-frame clones only, minus some. The table has approximately 170,000 clones, about 82% seen once; the top ten hold around 2%. The sample taken for sequencing was PBMCs. Source of these receptors: a young man in good health and CMV-seropositive.

The V call is TRBV7-3, the J call TRBJ2-7; the D gene is possibly TRBD1 (6 bases). CDR1 is SGHTA, CDR2 FQGTGA, per germline. The V end lost 5 bases, the J end lost 2 bases, and 13 bases lay between the germline ends. CDR3 length: 14 residues. CDR3 bases: TGTGCCAGCAGCGCGTTCGACAGGCCCTACGAGCAGTACTTC. As protein: CASSAFDRPYEQYF.

V gene TRBV6-6 combines with J gene TRBJ1-5; no reliable D call. V lost 8 bases, J lost 1 base, and 9 bases lay in between. Germline CDR1 and CDR2: MNHNY and SVGAGI (reference sequence). This CDR3 region has 13 residues. The CDR3 sequence is CASGPRSNQPQHF. CDR3 nucleotide sequence: TGTGCCAGCGGTCCCCGGAGCAATCAGCCCCAGCATTTT.

The gene calls are TRBV4-1 and TRBJ1-2; 7 positions match TRBD1. The CDR3 has 17 amino acids. Trimming cost V 4 bases and J 8 bases; bases outside gene matches: 19. CDR1 and CDR2 from the germline V gene are MGHRA and YSYEKL. Written as DNA, the CDR3 is TGCGCCAGCAGCCCCCTCTCGACAGGGACCCCTAGAGACGGCTACACCTTC. Translated: CASSPLSTGTPRDGYTF.

For this clone: Just one base apart from a much larger clone, this may be a read error. The V gene is TRBV6-4, the J gene TRBJ2-3; 8 positions match TRBD2. The CDR3 has 15 amino acids. V was clipped by 0 bases and J by 2 bases; unmatched bases: 1. Germline CDR1 is MRHNA and CDR2 is SNTAGT. CDR3 in DNA: TGTGCCAGCAGTGACTCAGCGGGGGCCACAGATACGCAGTATTTT. Residues: CASSDSAGATDTQYF.

This clone was counted a single time. The chain joins TRBV29-1 to TRBJ1-2, with TRBD1 as a possible D gene (6 bases). CDR3 size: 15 residues. Germline CDR1 reads SQVTM; CDR2 reads ANQGSEA. Trimming pared 0 bases from V and 2 bases from J, leaving 13 bases between. CDR3 protein: CSVEDRTAINYGYTF. The CDR3 DNA follows: TGCAGCGTTGAAGACCGGACAGCGATAAACTATGGCTACACCTTC.

This clone was seen once. The chain joins TRBV10-1 to TRBJ2-2; 10 positions match TRBD2. CDR3 length equals 17 residues. Germline CDR1 is WNHNN and CDR2 is SYGVQD (reference sequence). Trimming at V came to 2 bases and at J to 1 base, leaving 4 bases not matched to a gene. This CDR3 is CASSEGSGGGNTGELFF. CDR3 coding DNA: TGCGCCAGCAGTGAGGGAAGCGGGGGGGGGAACACCGGGGAGCTGTTTTTT.

The genes are TRBV19 and TRBJ1-1; tentatively, D is TRBD1 (5 bases). Germline V gives CDR1 LNHDA, CDR2 SQIVND (reference sequence). This CDR3 comprises 14 residues. V gave up 6 bases and J gave up 7 bases, with 18 bases separating them. The CDR3 nucleotides read TGTGCCAGTAGGGGGGAGGCAGGGAAGGGTGAAGCTTTCTTT. It is translated as CASRGEAGKGEAFF.

This clone was counted a few times. This chain joins TRBV5-4 and TRBJ1-1; unclear D gene. Trimming took off 4 bases at V and 1 base at J, with 8 bases between the two ends. The CDR3 sequence is 13 residues long. Germline V lookup: CDR1 SGHNT, CDR2 YYREEE (reference sequence). CDR3 sequence reads: CASSDSGNTEAFF. Here the CDR3 DNA reads TGTGCCAGCAGCGACTCCGGGAACACTGAAGCTTTCTTT.

The chain is built from TRBV11-2 and TRBJ2-7; D is uncertain. V lost 1 base to trimming and J lost 2 bases, with 12 bases between them. In germline, CDR1 is SGHAT, CDR2 FQNNGV. This CDR3 comprises 15 residues. CDR3 amino acids: CASSLAGRQTYEQYF. The CDR3 DNA reads as TGTGCCAGCAGCTTAGCAGGCCGCCAGACCTACGAGCAGTACTTC.

V usage is TRBV9 and J usage is TRBJ2-3; 8 bases line up with TRBD2. V was clipped by 1 base and J by 3 bases; unmatched bases: 7. The CDR3 extends over 16 amino acids. Germline lookup yields CDR1 SGDLS and CDR2 YYNGEE. The DNA of the CDR3 is TGTGCCAGCAGCGTATATGGCGGGGGGAGGACAGATACGCAGTATTTT. The encoded protein is CASSVYGGGRTDTQYF.

Here the CDR3 reads CASSSRLSGADYNEQFF. The CDR3 DNA is TGTGCCAGCAGCTCGCGGCTTAGCGGGGCGGACTACAATGAGCAGTTCTTC. The chain joins TRBV5-4 to TRBJ2-1; 8 bases align to TRBD2. The CDR3 is 17 amino acids. The junction had 11 bases not matched to a gene; V was cut back by 3 bases and J by 3 bases. The germline V gene has CDR1 SGHNT and CDR2 YYREEE (reference sequence).

The chain is built from TRBV18 and TRBJ1-5; D perhaps matches TRBD1 (6 bases). The V gene's germline CDR1 is KGHSH and CDR2 LQKENI. V was clipped by 3 bases and J by 7 bases, with 10 bases between them. This CDR3 contains 13 residues. CDR3 sequence: CASSPSDRQPQHF. The CDR3 DNA reads as TGTGCCAGCTCACCCTCGGACAGACAGCCCCAGCATTTT. Based on the CDR3 plus reference TRBV18 and TRBJ1-5, the full variable domain is NAGVMQNPRHLVRRRGQEARLRCSPMKGHSHVYWYRQLPEEGLKFMVYLQKENIIDESGMPKERFSAEFPKEGPSILRIQQVVRGDSAAYFCASSPSDRQPQHFGDGTRLSIL.

The chain is built from TRBV6-6 and TRBJ1-2, with D hard to call. Germline CDR1 and CDR2: MNHNY and SVGAGI (reference sequence). V was trimmed by 3 bases and J by 4 bases, leaving 12 bases between them. The CDR3 is made up of 14 amino acids. The CDR3 loop is CASSYYRHPYGYTF. The CDR3 nucleotides are TGTGCCAGCAGTTATTATCGACACCCCTATGGCTACACCTTC.

The V call is TRBV4-1, the J call TRBJ1-2; 10 nucleotides agree with TRBD1. Trimming took 3 bases from V and 2 from J; bases not matched to a gene: 6. CDR1 is MGHRA and CDR2 is YSYEKL in the germline V gene. There are 16 residues in the CDR3. The CDR3 DNA sequence: TGCGCCAGCAGCCAGTACCGGGACAGGGGAAACTATGGCTACACCTTC. Protein sequence: CASSQYRDRGNYGYTF.

The rearrangement uses TRBV15 and TRBJ2-5; 15 bases map to TRBD2. V trimming: 3 bases; J trimming: 7 bases; junction bases outside the gene matches: 3. Germline V gives CDR1 LNHNV, CDR2 YYDKDF (reference sequence). This CDR3 contains 15 residues. In nucleotides, the CDR3 is TGTGCCACCAGCAGGGGACTAGCGGGGGGTAGGACCCAGTACTTC. This sequence encodes CATSRGLAGGRTQYF.

The chain links TRBV27 to TRBJ1-1, with 7 bases that match TRBD1. CDR3 length: 15 amino acids. V was clipped by 5 bases and J by 7 bases; unmatched bases: 13. CDR1 and CDR2 from the germline V gene are MNHEY and SMNVEV (reference sequence). The CDR3 is CASSQSQTGHVEAFF. In DNA form, the CDR3 reads TGTGCCAGCAGTCAAAGCCAGACAGGGCATGTTGAAGCTTTCTTT.

In this sample, this clone turned up a few times. The chain combines TRBV6-4 with TRBJ2-3, with 8 bases identical to TRBD1. J gave up 2 bases and V 2 bases, and 3 bases lay outside the gene matches. Per the germline V gene, CDR1 is MRHNA and CDR2 is SNTAGT. This CDR3 has 15 residues. The CDR3 DNA reads as TGTGCCAGCAGTGACGGACAGGGACACACAGATACGCAGTATTTT. As protein: CASSDGQGHTDTQYF.

This clone has just a few counts. Other nucleotide sequences in the sample specify the same CDR3. V gene TRBV5-1 combines with J gene TRBJ1-6, with 8 bases lining up with TRBD1. Unmatched junction bases numbered 1, after V lost 2 bases and J lost 6 bases. The germline V gene encodes CDR1 SGHRS and CDR2 YFSETQ. The CDR3 runs to 14 residues. CDR3 nucleotide sequence: TGCGCCAGCAGCTTAGGACAGGGTAATTCACCCCTCCACTTT. Its protein is CASSLGQGNSPLHF.

The chain is built from TRBV6-6 and TRBJ1-5, with a weak D call TRBD1 (5 bases). Between the trimmed V and J ends, which lost 5 bases and 0 bases, there was a span of 8 bases. The CDR3 runs to 14 residues. Germline V lookup: CDR1 MNHNY, CDR2 SVGAGI (reference sequence). This CDR3 is CASSRTSSNQPQHF. In DNA, the CDR3 is TGTGCCAGCAGTCGGACATCTAGCAATCAGCCCCAGCATTTT.

V is TRBV5-1 and J is TRBJ2-3, with 12 bases fitting TRBD2. Looked up from germline, CDR1 is SGHRS and CDR2 is YFSETQ. The CDR3 contains 15 residues. The ends lost 4 bases at V and 3 bases at J; junction bases unmatched: 3. The DNA of the CDR3 is TGCGCCAGCAGCGACGGACTAGCGGGGACAGATACGCAGTATTTT. It codes for CASSDGLAGTDTQYF.

The chain recombines TRBV27 with TRBJ2-3; 12 bases line up with TRBD2. Germline CDR1 is MNHEY and CDR2 is SMNVEV (reference sequence). With 5 bases clipped from V and 8 bases from J, the junction kept 14 bases outside the gene matches. There are 17 residues in the CDR3. The CDR3 region has the DNA TGTGCCAGCAGTCCATACCGACCTAGCGGGGGGGCGGGTACGCAGTATTTT. This encodes CASSPYRPSGGAGTQYF.

CDR3 coding DNA: TGTGCCAGCAGTGCGCCCGGGACAGAGAGCTACGAGCAGTACTTC. Translating gives CASSAPGTESYEQYF. This chain uses TRBV6-5 with TRBJ2-7, with TRBD1 identical over 7 bases. The V and J ends lost 5 bases and 3 bases, in that order; junction bases with no gene match: 10. The germline CDR1 and CDR2 sequences are MNHEY and SVGAGI. The CDR3 is 15 amino acids.

This clone appeared once. The gene calls are TRBV2 and TRBJ2-5; maybe TRBD2 (7 bases). The germline V and J ends were trimmed by 8 bases and 5 bases, with 21 bases remaining between them. The CDR3 loop spans 15 amino acids. Germline CDR1 reads SNHLY; CDR2 reads FYNNEI. The CDR3 region has the DNA TGTGCCAGCCGGGGGGCGAAAAGGGAATGGGAGACCCAGTACTTC. Amino acid sequence: CASRGAKREWETQYF. Drawing the rest from reference TRBV2 and TRBJ2-5, the complete variable domain is EPEVTQTPSHQVTQMGQEVILRCVPISNHLYFYWYRQILGQKVEFLVSFYNNEISEKSEIFDDQFSVERPDGSNFTLKIRSTKLEDSAMYFCASRGAKREWETQYFGPGTRLLVL.

The gene calls are TRBV5-1 and TRBJ2-1, with 16 bases that match TRBD2. The CDR3 contains 18 residues. V shed 5 bases, J shed 4 bases, and the junction held 9 bases outside the gene matches. Germline loops: CDR1 SGHRS, CDR2 YFSETQ. The CDR3 nucleotides read TGCGCCAGCAGAACCGGGACTAGCGGGGGGGCCGGTTACAATGAGCAGTTCTTC. As protein: CASRTGTSGGAGYNEQFF.

The chain combines TRBV9 with TRBJ2-3; 7 bases fit TRBD1. The ends lost 6 bases at V and 0 bases at J; junction bases unmatched: 4. This CDR3 comprises 14 residues. CDR1 is SGDLS and CDR2 is YYNGEE in the germline V gene. CDR3 region: CASNPTGSTDTQYF. Here the CDR3 DNA reads TGTGCCAGCAACCCGACAGGGAGCACAGATACGCAGTATTTT.